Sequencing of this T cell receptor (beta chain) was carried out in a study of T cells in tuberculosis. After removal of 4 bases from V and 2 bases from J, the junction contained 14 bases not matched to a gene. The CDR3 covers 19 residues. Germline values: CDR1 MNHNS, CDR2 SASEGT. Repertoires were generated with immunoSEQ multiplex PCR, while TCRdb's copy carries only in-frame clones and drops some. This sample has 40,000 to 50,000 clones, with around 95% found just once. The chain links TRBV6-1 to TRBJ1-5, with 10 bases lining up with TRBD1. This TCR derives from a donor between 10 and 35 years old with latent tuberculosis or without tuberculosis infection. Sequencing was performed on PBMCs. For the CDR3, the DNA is TGTGCCAGCAGTGGTCTGACAGGGGGCCTAGGATTCGGCAATCAGCCCCAGCATTTT. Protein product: CASSGLTGGLGFGNQPQHF.